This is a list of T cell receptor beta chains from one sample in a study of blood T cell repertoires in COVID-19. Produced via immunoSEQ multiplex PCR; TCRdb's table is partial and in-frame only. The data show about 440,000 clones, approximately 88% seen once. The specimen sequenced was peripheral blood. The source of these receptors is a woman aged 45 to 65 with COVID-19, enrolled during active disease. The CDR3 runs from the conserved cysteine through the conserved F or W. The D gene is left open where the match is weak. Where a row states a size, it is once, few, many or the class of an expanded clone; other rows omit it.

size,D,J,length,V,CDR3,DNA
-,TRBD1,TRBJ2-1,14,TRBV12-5,CASGQGQDGNEQFF,TGTGCTAGTGGGCAGGGACAGGACGGGAATGAGCAGTTCTTC
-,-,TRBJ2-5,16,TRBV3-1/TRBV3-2,CASSQESDSYQETQYF,TGTGCCAGCAGCCAAGAAAGTGACAGCTATCAAGAGACCCAGTACTTC
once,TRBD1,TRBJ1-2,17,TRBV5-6,CASSLAGTAKWGKGYTF,TGTGCCAGCAGCTTGGCCGGGACAGCGAAGTGGGGGAAAGGCTACACCTTC
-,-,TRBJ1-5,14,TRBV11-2,CASSLAGVNQPQHF,TGTGCCAGCAGCTTAGCAGGGGTTAATCAGCCCCAGCATTTT
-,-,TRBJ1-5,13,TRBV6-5,CASSSGQNQPQHF,TGTGCCAGCAGTTCCGGACAAAATCAGCCCCAGCATTTT
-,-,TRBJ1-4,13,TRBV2,CASNRDTNEKLFF,TGTGCCAGCAACCGGGATACTAATGAAAAACTGTTTTTT
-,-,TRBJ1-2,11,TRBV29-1,CGGKANYGYTF,TGCGGGGGGAAGGCTAACTATGGCTACACCTTC
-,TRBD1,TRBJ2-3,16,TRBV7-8,CASSLMGQGSTDTQYF,TGTGCCAGCAGCTTAATGGGACAGGGAAGCACAGATACGCAGTATTTT
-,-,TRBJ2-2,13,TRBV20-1,CSASDGNTGELFF,TGCAGTGCTAGTGACGGGAACACCGGGGAGCTGTTTTTT
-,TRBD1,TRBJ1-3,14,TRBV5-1,CASSTGGSGNTIYF,TGCGCCAGCAGCACAGGGGGTTCTGGAAACACCATATATTTT
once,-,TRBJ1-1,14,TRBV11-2,CASSLLSRHTEAFF,TGTGCCAGCAGCTTGTTGAGTCGTCACACTGAAGCTTTCTTT
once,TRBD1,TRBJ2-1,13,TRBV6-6,CASSFTGVGEQFF,TGTGCCAGCAGCTTTACAGGGGTAGGTGAGCAGTTCTTC
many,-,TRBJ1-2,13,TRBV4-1,CASSRAGRGGYTF,TGCGCCAGCAGCCGCGCGGGGCGGGGAGGCTACACCTTC
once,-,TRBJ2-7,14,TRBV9,CASSVDEATYEQYF,TGTGCCAGCAGCGTAGACGAGGCTACCTACGAGCAGTACTTC
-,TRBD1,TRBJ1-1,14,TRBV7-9,CASSLSTGEPEAFF,TGTGCCAGCAGCCTGTCAACAGGGGAGCCTGAAGCTTTCTTT
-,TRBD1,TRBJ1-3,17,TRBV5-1,CASSLGLQGSSGNTIYF,TGCGCCAGCAGCTTGGGTTTACAGGGGAGCTCTGGAAACACCATATATTTT
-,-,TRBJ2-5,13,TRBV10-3,CAISNISQETQYF,TGTGCCATCAGTAACATAAGCCAAGAGACCCAGTACTTC
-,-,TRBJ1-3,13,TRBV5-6,CASSWGAGNTIYF,TGTGCCAGCAGCTGGGGGGCTGGAAACACCATATATTTT
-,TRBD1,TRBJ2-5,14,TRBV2,CASSWDRTQETQYF,TGTGCCAGCAGTTGGGACAGGACCCAAGAGACCCAGTACTTC
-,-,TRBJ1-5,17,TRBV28,CASSRPQPAGASQPQHF,TGTGCCAGCAGTCGACCCCAGCCAGCAGGGGCAAGTCAGCCCCAGCATTTT
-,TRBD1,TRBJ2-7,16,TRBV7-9,CASSTRQGPKSLEQYF,TGTGCCAGCAGCACAAGACAGGGCCCCAAGTCACTCGAGCAGTACTTC
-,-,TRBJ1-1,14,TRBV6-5,CASRLGASNTEAFF,TGTGCCAGCAGGCTAGGGGCCTCCAACACTGAAGCTTTCTTT
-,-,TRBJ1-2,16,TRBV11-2,CASTNFVGAAEDGYTF,TGTGCCAGCACCAACTTCGTTGGAGCAGCCGAAGATGGCTACACCTTC
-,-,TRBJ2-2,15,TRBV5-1,CASSVGHSNTGELFF,TGCGCCAGCAGCGTCGGACACTCGAACACCGGGGAGCTGTTTTTT
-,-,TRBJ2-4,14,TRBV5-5,CASSLTPSVGDSDF,TGTGCCAGCAGCCTGACACCGTCCGTGGGAGATTCGGACTTC
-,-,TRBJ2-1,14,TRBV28,CASIHLGASNEQFF,TGTGCCAGCATACATTTGGGGGCCTCCAATGAGCAGTTCTTC
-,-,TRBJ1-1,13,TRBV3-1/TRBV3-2,CASSQEVTGVAFF,TGTGCCAGCAGCCAAGAGGTAACGGGTGTAGCTTTCTTT
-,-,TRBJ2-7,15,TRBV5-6,CASEVLLRSLDEQYF,TGTGCCAGCGAGGTACTTCTAAGGTCTTTGGACGAGCAGTACTTC
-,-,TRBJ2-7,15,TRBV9,CASSVVPGLGYEQYF,TGTGCCAGCAGCGTCGTCCCGGGACTGGGCTACGAGCAGTACTTC
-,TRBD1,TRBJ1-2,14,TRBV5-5,CASSREGASYGYTF,TGTGCCAGCAGCCGGGAGGGGGCCAGCTATGGCTACACCTTC
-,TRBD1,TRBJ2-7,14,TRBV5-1,CASSTGQGIDEQYF,TGCGCCAGCAGCACCGGACAGGGTATCGACGAGCAGTACTTC
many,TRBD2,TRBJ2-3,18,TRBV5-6,CASSSTPTSGVGTDTQYF,TGTGCCAGCAGCTCTACACCGACTAGCGGGGTGGGTACAGATACGCAGTATTTT
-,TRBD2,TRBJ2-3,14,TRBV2,CASSMRGATDTQYF,TGTGCCAGCAGTATGCGGGGGGCCACAGATACGCAGTATTTT
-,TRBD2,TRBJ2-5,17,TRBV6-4,CASSEPTSGGVQETQYF,TGTGCCAGCAGTGAGCCTACTAGCGGGGGAGTCCAAGAGACCCAGTACTTC
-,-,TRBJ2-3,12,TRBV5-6,CASSLRRDWVYF,TGTGCCAGCAGCTTGAGGCGGGACTGGGTATATTTT
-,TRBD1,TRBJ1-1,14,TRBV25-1,CASRRQGANTEAFF,TGTGCCAGCAGAAGACAGGGGGCCAACACTGAAGCTTTCTTT
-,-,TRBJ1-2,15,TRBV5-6,CASSLITGTNYGYTF,TGTGCCAGCAGCTTGATCACAGGGACTAACTATGGCTACACCTTC
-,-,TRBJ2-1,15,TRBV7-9,CASSLAAVVNNEQFF,TGTGCCAGCAGCTTAGCGGCAGTGGTTAACAATGAGCAGTTCTTC
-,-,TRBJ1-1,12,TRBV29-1,CSVARGLSEAFF,TGCAGCGTTGCTAGGGGCCTCTCAGAAGCTTTCTTT
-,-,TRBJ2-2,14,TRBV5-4,CASTQGLNTGELFF,TGTGCCAGCACCCAGGGGTTAAACACCGGGGAGCTGTTTTTT
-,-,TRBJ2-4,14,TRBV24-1,CATSDSTVKNIQYF,TGTGCCACCAGTGATTCAACAGTGAAAAACATTCAGTACTTC
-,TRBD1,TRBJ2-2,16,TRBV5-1,CASSATQGADTGELFF,TGCGCCAGCAGCGCGACACAGGGGGCTGACACCGGGGAGCTGTTTTTT